The source of this T cell receptor (beta chain) is a study of breast tumors, draining lymph nodes, adjacent tissues. Broader study findings: Tumor and nontumor repertoires were significantly more similar in luminal-like than in basal-like breast cancer.

This clonotype has ten or more counts. Its specificity is not known. Breast cancer patients provided tissue from their axillary draining lymph nodes. One entry per CDR3 protein results from TCRdb running MiXCR on the multiplex PCR reads. The table includes 180,000 or so distinct CDR3 sequences, approximately 31% detected once. Trimming took 2 bases from V and 1 from J, leaving 12 bases between them. Germline-derived CDR1 and CDR2 are SGHTS and YDEGEE. The CDR3 is 15 amino acids. The sequence derives from a female donor with breast cancer. Some clones in this sample may be carry-over from other donors' samples. The specimen was axillary lymph node tissue. The V call is TRBV5-8, the J call TRBJ1-2, with no clear D. The CDR3 DNA follows: TGTGCCAGCAGCTTCGGGCAGTATGGTAACTATGGCTACACCTTC. Translated, it gives CASSFGQYGNYGYTF.